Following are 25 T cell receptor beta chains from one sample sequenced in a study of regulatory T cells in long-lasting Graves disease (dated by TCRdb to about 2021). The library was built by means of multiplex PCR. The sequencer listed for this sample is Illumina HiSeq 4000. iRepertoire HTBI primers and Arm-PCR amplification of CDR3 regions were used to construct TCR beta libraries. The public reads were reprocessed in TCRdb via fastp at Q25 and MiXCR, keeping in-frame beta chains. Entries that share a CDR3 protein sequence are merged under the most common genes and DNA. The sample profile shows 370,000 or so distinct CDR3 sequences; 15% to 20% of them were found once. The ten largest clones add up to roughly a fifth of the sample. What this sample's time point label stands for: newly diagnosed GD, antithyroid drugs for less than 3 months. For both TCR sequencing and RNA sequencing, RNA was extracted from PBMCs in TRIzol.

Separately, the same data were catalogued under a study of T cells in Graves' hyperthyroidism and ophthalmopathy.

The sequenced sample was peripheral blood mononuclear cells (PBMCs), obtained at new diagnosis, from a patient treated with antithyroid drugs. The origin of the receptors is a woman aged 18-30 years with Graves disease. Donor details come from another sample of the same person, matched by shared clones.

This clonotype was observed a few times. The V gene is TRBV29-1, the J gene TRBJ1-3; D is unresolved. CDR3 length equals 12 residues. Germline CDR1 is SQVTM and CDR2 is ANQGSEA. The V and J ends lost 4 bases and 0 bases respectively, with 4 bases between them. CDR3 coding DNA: TGCAGCGTTGGTCCCTCTGGAAACACCATATATTTT. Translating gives CSVGPSGNTIYF.

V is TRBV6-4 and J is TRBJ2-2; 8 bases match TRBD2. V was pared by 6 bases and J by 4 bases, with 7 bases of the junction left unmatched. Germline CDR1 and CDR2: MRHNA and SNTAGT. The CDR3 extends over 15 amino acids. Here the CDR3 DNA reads TGTGCCAGCAGCGTCATAGCGGGAAGCACCGGGGAGCTGTTTTTT. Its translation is CASSVIAGSTGELFF.

CDR3 loop: CASSLMYGTGENYGYTF. CDR3 nucleotides: TGTGCCAGCAGCTTAATGTACGGGACAGGGGAAAACTATGGCTACACCTTC. This chain connects TRBV11-2 to TRBJ1-2; 10 bases agree with TRBD1. The V segment lost 2 bases and the J segment 2 bases; nucleotides outside the gene matches: 8. Germline V gene lookup returns CDR1 SGHAT and CDR2 FQNNGV. The CDR3 has 17 residues.

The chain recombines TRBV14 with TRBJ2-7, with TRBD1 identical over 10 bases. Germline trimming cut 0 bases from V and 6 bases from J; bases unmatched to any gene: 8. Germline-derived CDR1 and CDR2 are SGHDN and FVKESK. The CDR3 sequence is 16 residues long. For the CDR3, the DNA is TGTGCCAGCAGCCAAGATACCGGGACAGGGGTTTCCGAGCAGTACTTC. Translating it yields CASSQDTGTGVSEQYF.

The DNA for the CDR3 is TGTGCCAGCAGTCCCCAAAGGGGGGGGGATAGCAATCAGCCCCAGCATTTT. Its translation is CASSPQRGGDSNQPQHF. The rearrangement uses TRBV6-1 and TRBJ1-5, with D possibly TRBD1 on 6 matching bases. Germline values: CDR1 MNHNS, CDR2 SASEGT. The CDR3 runs to 17 residues. V lost 5 bases, J lost 0 bases, and 17 bases lay in between.

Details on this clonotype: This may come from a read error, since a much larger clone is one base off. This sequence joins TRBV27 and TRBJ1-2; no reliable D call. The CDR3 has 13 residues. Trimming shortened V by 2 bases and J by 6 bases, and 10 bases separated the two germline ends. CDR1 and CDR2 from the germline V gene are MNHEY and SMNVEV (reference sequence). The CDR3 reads CASSLAGGHGYTF. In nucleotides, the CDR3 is TGTGCCAGCAGTTTAGCGGGTGGCCATGGCTACACCTTC.

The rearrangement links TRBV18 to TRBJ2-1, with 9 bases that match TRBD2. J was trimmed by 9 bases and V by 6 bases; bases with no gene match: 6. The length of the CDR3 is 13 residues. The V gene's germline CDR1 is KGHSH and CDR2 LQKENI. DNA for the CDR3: TGTGCCAGCTCCCGGGGGACTAGCCTTGAGCAGTTCTTC. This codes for CASSRGTSLEQFF. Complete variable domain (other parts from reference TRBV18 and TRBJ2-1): NAGVMQNPRHLVRRRGQEARLRCSPMKGHSHVYWYRQLPEEGLKFMVYLQKENIIDESGMPKERFSAEFPKEGPSILRIQQVVRGDSAAYFCASSRGTSLEQFFGPGTRLTVL.

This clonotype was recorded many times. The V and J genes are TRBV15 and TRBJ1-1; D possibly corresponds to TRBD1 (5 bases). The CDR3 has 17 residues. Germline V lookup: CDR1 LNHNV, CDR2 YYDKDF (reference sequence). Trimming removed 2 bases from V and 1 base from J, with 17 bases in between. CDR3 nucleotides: TGTGCCACCAGCAGACCCCCCGGGGACTTCAGGAACACTGAAGCTTTCTTT. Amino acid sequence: CATSRPPGDFRNTEAFF.

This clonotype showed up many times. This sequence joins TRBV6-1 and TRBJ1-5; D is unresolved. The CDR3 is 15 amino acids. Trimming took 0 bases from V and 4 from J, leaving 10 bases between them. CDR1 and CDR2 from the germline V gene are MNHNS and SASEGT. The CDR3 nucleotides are TGTGCCAGCAGTGAAGCGCTGGGCGGTAATCAGCCCCAGCATTTT. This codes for CASSEALGGNQPQHF.

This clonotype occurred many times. The CDR3 nucleotides are TGTGCCAGCAGTTACGCCCCCGGGTCAGATACGCAGTATTTT. Protein sequence: CASSYAPGSDTQYF. The V and J genes are TRBV6-2 or TRBV6-3 and TRBJ2-3, with D uncertain. Per germline, CDR1 MNHEY and CDR2 SVGEGT. V lost 2 bases, J lost 4 bases, and 10 bases lay in between. The CDR3 is 14 residues long.

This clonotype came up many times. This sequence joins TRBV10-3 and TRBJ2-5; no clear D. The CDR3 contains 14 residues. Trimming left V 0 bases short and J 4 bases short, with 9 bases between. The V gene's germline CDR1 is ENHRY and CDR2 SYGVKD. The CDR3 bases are TGTGCCATCAGTGAGTCGATAGGCGGAGAGACCCAGTACTTC. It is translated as CAISESIGGETQYF.

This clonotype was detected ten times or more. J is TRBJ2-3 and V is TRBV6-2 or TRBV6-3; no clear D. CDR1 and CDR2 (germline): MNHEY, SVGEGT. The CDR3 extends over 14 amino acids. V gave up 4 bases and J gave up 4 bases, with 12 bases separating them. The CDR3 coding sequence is TGTGCCAGCAGTTCGCAAGTTCGGGCAGATACGCAGTATTTT. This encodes CASSSQVRADTQYF.

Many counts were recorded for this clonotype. The CDR3, as DNA: TGTGCCTGGAGTGGAGGGAACACTGAAGCTTTCTTT. Translating it yields CAWSGGNTEAFF. This chain connects TRBV30 to TRBJ1-1; D gene unclear. CDR3 length equals 12 residues. V was pared by 1 base and J by 1 base, with 4 bases between. CDR1 is GTSNPN and CDR2 is SVGIG in the germline V gene (reference sequence).

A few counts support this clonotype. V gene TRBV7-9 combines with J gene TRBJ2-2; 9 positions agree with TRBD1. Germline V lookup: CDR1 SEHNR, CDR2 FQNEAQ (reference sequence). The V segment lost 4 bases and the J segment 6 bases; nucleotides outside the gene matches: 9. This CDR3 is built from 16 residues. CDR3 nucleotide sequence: TGTGCCAGCAGCTCAGCCGGGACAGGGTATCCCGGGGAGCTGTTTTTT. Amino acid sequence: CASSSAGTGYPGELFF.

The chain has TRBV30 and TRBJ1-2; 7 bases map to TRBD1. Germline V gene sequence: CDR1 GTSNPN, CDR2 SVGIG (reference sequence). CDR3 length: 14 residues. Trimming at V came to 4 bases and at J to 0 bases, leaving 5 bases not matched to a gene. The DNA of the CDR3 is TGTGCCTGGACCAGTCAGGGGGCTAACTATGGCTACACCTTC. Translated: CAWTSQGANYGYTF. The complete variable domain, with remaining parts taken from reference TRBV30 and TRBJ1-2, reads SQTIHQWPATLVQPVGSPLSLECTVEGTSNPNLYWYRQAAGRGLQLLFYSVGIGQISSEVPQNLSASRPQDRQFILSSKKLLLSDSGFYLCAWTSQGANYGYTFGSGTRLTVV.

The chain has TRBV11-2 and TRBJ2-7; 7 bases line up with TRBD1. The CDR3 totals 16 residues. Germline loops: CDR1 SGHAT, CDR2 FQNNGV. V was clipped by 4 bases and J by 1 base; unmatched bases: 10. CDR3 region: CASSSALRGQSYEQYF. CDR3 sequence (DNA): TGTGCCAGCAGCTCAGCGCTAAGGGGGCAGTCCTACGAGCAGTACTTC.

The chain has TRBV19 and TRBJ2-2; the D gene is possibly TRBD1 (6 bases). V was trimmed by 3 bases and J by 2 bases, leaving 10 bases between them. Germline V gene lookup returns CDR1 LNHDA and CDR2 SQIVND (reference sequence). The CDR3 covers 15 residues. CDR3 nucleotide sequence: TGTGCCAGTAGTATGGGGACACATAACACCGGGGAGCTGTTTTTT. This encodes CASSMGTHNTGELFF.

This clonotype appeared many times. CDR3 amino acids: CASSQWRSTDTQYF. In DNA form, the CDR3 reads TGTGCCAGCAGCCAATGGCGGAGCACAGATACGCAGTATTTT. The gene calls are TRBV3-1 and TRBJ2-3; D unclear. This CDR3 is 14 amino acids long. V was shortened by 2 bases and J by 0 bases, with 6 bases between the two germline ends. Germline CDR1 reads LGHDT; CDR2 reads YNNKEL (reference sequence).

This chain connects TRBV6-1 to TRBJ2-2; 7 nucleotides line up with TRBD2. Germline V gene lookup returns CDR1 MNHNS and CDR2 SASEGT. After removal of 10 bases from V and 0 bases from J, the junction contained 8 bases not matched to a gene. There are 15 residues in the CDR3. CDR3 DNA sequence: TGTGCCACCCCCCGGGCGGGAGCGAACACCGGGGAGCTGTTTTTT. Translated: CATPRAGANTGELFF.

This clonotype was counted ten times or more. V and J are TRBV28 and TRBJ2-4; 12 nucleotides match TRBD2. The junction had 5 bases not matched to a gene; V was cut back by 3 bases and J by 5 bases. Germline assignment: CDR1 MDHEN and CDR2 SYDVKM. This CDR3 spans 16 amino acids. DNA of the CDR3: TGTGCCAGCAGTTTCGGTCTAGCGGGAGGGCAAAACATTCAGTACTTC. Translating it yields CASSFGLAGGQNIQYF.

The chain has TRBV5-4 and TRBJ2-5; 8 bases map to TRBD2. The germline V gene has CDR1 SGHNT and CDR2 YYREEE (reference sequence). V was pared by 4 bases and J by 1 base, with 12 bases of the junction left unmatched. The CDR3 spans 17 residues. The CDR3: CASSRKASGHFQETQYF. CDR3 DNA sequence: TGTGCCAGCAGCAGAAAGGCTAGCGGGCACTTCCAAGAGACCCAGTACTTC.

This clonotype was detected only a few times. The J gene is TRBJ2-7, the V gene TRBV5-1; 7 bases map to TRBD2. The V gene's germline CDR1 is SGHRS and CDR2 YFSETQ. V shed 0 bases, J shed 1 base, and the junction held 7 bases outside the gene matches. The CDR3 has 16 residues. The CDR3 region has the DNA TGCGCCAGCAGCTTGGCCAGCGGGGCCTTATCCTACGAGCAGTACTTC. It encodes CASSLASGALSYEQYF.

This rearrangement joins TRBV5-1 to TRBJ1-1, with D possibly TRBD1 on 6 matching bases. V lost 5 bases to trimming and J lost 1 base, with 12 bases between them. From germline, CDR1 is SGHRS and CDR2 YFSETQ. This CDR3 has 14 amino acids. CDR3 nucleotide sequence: TGCGCCAGCAGTGCGACGGGACAGAACACTGAAGCTTTCTTT. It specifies CASSATGQNTEAFF.

CDR3 sequence (DNA): TGTGCCAGCAGTTTAATTTCAGGGGCTGGGGCCAACGTCCTGACTTTC. The encoded protein is CASSLISGAGANVLTF. The rearrangement uses TRBV28 and TRBJ2-6; maybe TRBD1 (6 bases). Trimming stripped 2 bases from V and 2 bases from J, with 10 bases between. The CDR3 totals 16 residues. From germline, CDR1 is MDHEN and CDR2 SYDVKM. The full variable domain, completed using reference TRBV28 and TRBJ2-6, is DVKVTQSSRYLVKRTGEKVFLECVQDMDHENMFWYRQDPGLGLRLIYFSYDVKMKEKGDIPEGYSVSREKKERFSLILESASTNQTSMYLCASSLISGAGANVLTFGAGSRLTVL.

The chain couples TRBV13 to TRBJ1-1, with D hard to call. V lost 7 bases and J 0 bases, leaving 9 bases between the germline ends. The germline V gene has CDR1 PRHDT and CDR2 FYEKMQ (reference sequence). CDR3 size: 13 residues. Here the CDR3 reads CASTPRMNTEAFF. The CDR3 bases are TGTGCCAGCACCCCACGGATGAACACTGAAGCTTTCTTT.